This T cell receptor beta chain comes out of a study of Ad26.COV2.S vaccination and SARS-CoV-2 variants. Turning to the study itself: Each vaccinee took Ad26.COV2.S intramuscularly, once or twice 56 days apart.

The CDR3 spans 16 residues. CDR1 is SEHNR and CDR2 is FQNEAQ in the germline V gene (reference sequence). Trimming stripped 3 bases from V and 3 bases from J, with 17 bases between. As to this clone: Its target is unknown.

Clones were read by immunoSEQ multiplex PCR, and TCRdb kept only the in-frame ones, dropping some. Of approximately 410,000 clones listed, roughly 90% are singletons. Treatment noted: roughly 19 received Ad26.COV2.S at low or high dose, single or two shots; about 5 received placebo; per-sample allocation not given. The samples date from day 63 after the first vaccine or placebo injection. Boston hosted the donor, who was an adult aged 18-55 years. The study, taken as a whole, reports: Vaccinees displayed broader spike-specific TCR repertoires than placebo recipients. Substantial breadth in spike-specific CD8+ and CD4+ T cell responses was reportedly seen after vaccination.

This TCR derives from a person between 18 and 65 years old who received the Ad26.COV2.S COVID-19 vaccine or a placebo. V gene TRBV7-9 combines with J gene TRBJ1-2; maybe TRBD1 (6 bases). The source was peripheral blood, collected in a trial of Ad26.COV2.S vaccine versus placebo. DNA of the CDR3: TGTGCCAGCAGCTTCTACCCCTTACAGGGTGACTATGGCTACACCTTC. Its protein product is CASSFYPLQGDYGYTF.